This T cell receptor (beta chain) stems from a study of blood T cells in healthy people across ages. A second PCR of 7 to 11 cycles used a sample-barcoded 5' primer and a J-beta primer mix. MiXCR, run by TCRdb on the 5' RACE reads, gives a single entry per CDR3 protein. The repertoire holds around 1,000,000 distinct CDR3 sequences, with 20% to 25% as singletons. Germline V gives CDR1 LGHDT, CDR2 YNNKEL (reference sequence). The CDR3 length is 16 residues. This sample also appeared in a second study, on T cells of mothers and their children.

The source material was blood. The source is a girl aged 2 to 10 in good health. V gene TRBV3-1 combines with J gene TRBJ2-5; tentative D call: TRBD1 (6 bases). Matching the DNA end better, TRBJ2-1 makes the J call doubtful. The CDR3 region is CASSQVEAGDHNEQFF. CDR3 DNA: TGTGCCAGCAGCCAAGTCGAGGCAGGGGACCACAATGAGCAGTTCTTC.